The present entry profiles one T cell receptor (beta chain) with its context. What it recognizes is unknown. Assay used: immunoSEQ multiplex PCR; TCRdb lists only in-frame clones, some missing. This table has approximately 33,000 clones, about 85% appearing once. V shed 8 bases and J 4 bases; nucleotides not matched to a gene: 5. This CDR3 has 13 amino acids. Germline CDR1 is SNHLY and CDR2 is FYNNEI. The sample comes from a study of OX40 agonist ivuxolimab in advanced cancers. Study in general: Participants could have had prior anti-PD-1, anti-PD-L1 or anti-CTLA-4 therapy, and around 40% had some.

Study outcomes and limitations: Among the lowest peripheral clonal expansion occurred in 0.1-3.0 mg/kg partial responders.

This receptor was taken from an adult with an advanced solid tumor such as melanoma, head and neck, liver or kidney cancer. The rearrangement uses TRBV2 and TRBJ2-1, with 7 positions matching TRBD1. This specimen consisted of CD4+ or CD8+ T cells sorted from blood, obtained in a trial of the OX40 agonist ivuxolimab. DNA of the CDR3: TGTGCCAGCGCCCGACAGGGTTACAATGAGCAGTTCTTC. It codes for CASARQGYNEQFF.